This is a list of T cell receptor beta chains from one sample in a study of cytomegalovirus exposure and HLA in healthy donors. Clones were read by immunoSEQ multiplex PCR, and TCRdb kept only the in-frame ones, dropping some. Found here are about 280,000 clones, approximately 87% of them singletons; the top ten hold over 0.85%. Sequencing used PBMCs. These receptors were taken from a woman aged 18-29 years in good health and CMV-seronegative. Both conserved end residues are part of each CDR3. A D gene is named only where the DNA matches it firmly. Where a row states a size, it is once, few, many or the class of an expanded clone; other rows omit it.

V,D,size,J,CDR3,DNA
TRBV9,TRBD2,once,TRBJ2-7,CASSLSGFSYEQYF,TGTGCCAGCAGCCTTAGCGGGTTCTCCTACGAGCAGTACTTC
TRBV9,.,once,TRBJ1-2,CASSVGSGGNGYTF,TGTGCCAGCAGCGTAGGCTCGGGAGGTAATGGCTACACCTTC
TRBV15,TRBD1,.,TRBJ2-7,CATSRIDRVYEQYF,TGTGCCACCAGCAGAATAGACAGGGTTTACGAGCAGTACTTC
TRBV2,TRBD1,once,TRBJ1-1,CASSQRERTGTEAFF,TGTGCCAGCAGCCAGAGGGAGAGGACAGGGACTGAAGCTTTCTTT
TRBV6-1,TRBD1,.,TRBJ1-2,CATLLQGMAGYTF,TGTGCCACCCTACTACAGGGGATGGCTGGCTACACCTTC
TRBV6-5,.,.,TRBJ1-5,CASSQSRGSNQPQHF,TGTGCCAGCTCTCAGTCCCGAGGGAGCAATCAGCCCCAGCATTTT
TRBV28,TRBD1,.,TRBJ1-2,CASSPAGTAPIYGYTF,TGTGCCAGCAGTCCCGCCGGGACAGCGCCCATCTATGGCTACACCTTC
TRBV27,.,.,TRBJ1-6,CASSFGQLNSPLHF,TGTGCCAGCAGTTTTGGGCAGCTGAATTCACCCCTCCACTTT
TRBV5-1,.,.,TRBJ2-1,CASSLDGSSYNEQFF,TGCGCCAGCAGCTTGGACGGGAGCTCCTACAATGAGCAGTTCTTC
TRBV28,.,.,TRBJ1-5,CASSLGGDRNQPQHF,TGTGCCAGCAGTTTAGGGGGGGATAGAAATCAGCCCCAGCATTTT
TRBV28,TRBD2,.,TRBJ2-7,CASSRSGIGYEQYF,TGTGCCAGCAGTCGGAGCGGGATCGGCTACGAGCAGTACTTC
TRBV12-5,TRBD1,.,TRBJ2-7,CASALTTGFFPYEQYF,TGTGCTAGTGCTCTTACGACAGGGTTTTTCCCCTACGAGCAGTACTTC
TRBV5-1,TRBD2,.,TRBJ2-1,CASSSSGSSYNEQFF,TGCGCCAGCAGCTCAAGCGGGAGCTCCTACAATGAGCAGTTCTTC
TRBV28,.,.,TRBJ1-2,CASRGASVNYGYTF,TGTGCCAGCAGGGGGGCGAGTGTTAACTATGGCTACACCTTC
TRBV19,TRBD2,.,TRBJ2-1,CASSIGTSVFGEQFF,TGTGCCAGTAGTATAGGGACTAGTGTGTTCGGTGAGCAGTTCTTC
TRBV11-2,.,.,TRBJ2-7,CASSSRSIRQLVYEQYF,TGTGCCAGCAGCTCCCGGTCCATCCGTCAACTAGTCTACGAGCAGTACTTC
TRBV15,.,.,TRBJ1-1,CATSRDRGTGTEAFF,TGTGCCACCAGCAGAGATCGCGGTACGGGGACTGAAGCTTTCTTT
TRBV28,TRBD2,.,TRBJ2-3,CASSGTSGLSTDTQYF,TGTGCCAGCAGTGGGACTAGCGGCTTAAGCACAGATACGCAGTATTTT
TRBV20-1,.,.,TRBJ1-2,CSADRQDGYTF,TGCAGTGCCGACCGACAGGATGGCTACACCTTC
TRBV15,.,.,TRBJ2-2,CATSRVIESPGELFF,TGTGCCACCAGCAGAGTCATCGAGTCGCCTGGGGAGCTGTTTTTT
TRBV5-1,TRBD2,.,TRBJ2-2,CASSPWTSGRSNTGELFF,TGCGCCAGCAGCCCCTGGACTAGCGGGAGATCGAACACCGGGGAGCTGTTTTTT
TRBV19,.,.,TRBJ2-3,CASSKGGTDTQYF,TGTGCCAGTAGTAAGGGGGGCACAGATACGCAGTATTTT
TRBV5-1,.,.,TRBJ2-7,CASSLAEETYEQYF,TGCGCCAGCAGCTTGGCCGAGGAAACCTACGAGCAGTACTTC
TRBV5-4,.,once,TRBJ2-5,CASSRTDAQETQYF,TGTGCCAGCAGCCGGACAGACGCCCAAGAGACCCAGTACTTC
TRBV28,.,.,TRBJ1-2,CATRPGTTNYGYTF,TGTGCCACTCGGCCCGGGACAACTAACTATGGCTACACCTTC